One and the same sample provided the 22 T cell receptor beta chains below, sequenced in a study of shared clonotypes between healthy human individuals. This table comes from immunoSEQ multiplex PCR, and its TCRdb copy is limited to in-frame clones, with some not included. The sample has 2 million to 2.5 million clones, roughly 92% seen once. The material sequenced was naive CD4+ T cells from PBMCs. Documented subset: CD45RA+ positively selected. These receptors came from a man younger than 35 in good health. Some clones in this sample may be carry-over from other donors' samples.

The CDR3 loop is CASSLAVFTDTQYF. DNA for the CDR3: TGTGCCAGCAGCTTGGCCGTCTTCACAGATACGCAGTATTTT. The J gene is TRBJ2-3, the V gene TRBV5-4; no definite D call. V was cut by 0 bases and J by 2 bases, with 7 bases left in between. Germline CDR1 reads SGHNT; CDR2 reads YYREEE (reference sequence). This CDR3 has 14 amino acids.

The chain is built from TRBV5-6 and TRBJ1-2; D gene uncertain. Germline V lookup: CDR1 SGHDT, CDR2 YYEEEE. V gave up 4 bases and J gave up 2 bases, with 9 bases separating them. The CDR3 loop spans 13 amino acids. This CDR3 is CASSPAVNYGYTF. The CDR3 nucleotides are TGTGCCAGCAGCCCGGCAGTGAACTATGGCTACACCTTC.

A word on this clone: This specimen includes other DNA sequences encoding the same CDR3. The rearrangement uses TRBV9 and TRBJ1-1; 9 bases align to TRBD1. This CDR3 region has 14 residues. J gave up 2 bases and V 2 bases, and 1 base lay outside the gene matches. The germline V gene has CDR1 SGDLS and CDR2 YYNGEE. The CDR3 DNA follows: TGTGCCAGCAGCGTGGGACAGGGAAACACTGAAGCTTTCTTT. Its translation is CASSVGQGNTEAFF.

This clone appeared once. This chain uses TRBV29-1 with TRBJ1-1; 7 positions match TRBD1. The CDR3 covers 14 residues. Germline trimming cut 7 bases from V and 2 bases from J; bases unmatched to any gene: 10. Germline CDR1 and CDR2: SQVTM and ANQGSEA. In nucleotides, the CDR3 is TGCAGCGCTGGGGGGGGACAGTCAAACACTGAAGCTTTCTTT. It translates to CSAGGGQSNTEAFF.

A remark on this clone: A junction end diverges from the germline sequence, so it may reflect a read error. This rearrangement joins TRBV28 to TRBJ2-7; TRBD2 aligns across 10 bases. Germline assignment: CDR1 MDHEN and CDR2 SYDVKM. The CDR3 runs to 12 residues. For the CDR3, the DNA is TGTGCCAGCAGTTCCCCCCTAGCGGGAGCGGGCTTC. This encodes CASSSPLAGAGF.

The chain joins TRBV9 to TRBJ1-2, with 7 bases that match TRBD1. CDR1 and CDR2 from the germline V gene are SGDLS and YYNGEE. The CDR3 is 16 amino acids. J lost 5 bases, V lost 4 bases, and 14 bases had no gene match. Here the CDR3 reads CASSSSPDRASYGYTF. CDR3 coding DNA: TGTGCCAGCAGCTCCTCACCTGACAGGGCGTCGTATGGCTACACCTTC.

The J gene is TRBJ1-1, the V gene TRBV11-2, with TRBD1 as a possible D gene (6 bases). Germline V lookup: CDR1 SGHAT, CDR2 FQNNGV. V dropped 5 bases and J dropped 11 bases, with 18 bases sitting between them. This CDR3 has 13 amino acids. CDR3 in DNA: TGTGCCAGCAGCCCGAAGAGGGGGACGCTGGCTTTCTTT. Translated: CASSPKRGTLAFF.

The chain employs TRBV14 and TRBJ1-1; no clear D. Germline V lookup: CDR1 SGHDN, CDR2 FVKESK. The CDR3 has 15 residues. The germline V and J ends were trimmed by 0 bases and 3 bases, with 11 bases remaining between them. The CDR3 DNA follows: TGTGCCAGCAGCCAAGATTCCCCGGGGTACACTGAAGCTTTCTTT. Encoded protein: CASSQDSPGYTEAFF.

The genes are TRBV7-2 and TRBJ1-2, with 8 bases identical to TRBD1. The germline V gene has CDR1 SGHTA and CDR2 FQGNSA. V gave up 1 base and J gave up 4 bases; unmatched junction bases: 5. CDR3 length: 15 residues. For the CDR3, the DNA is TGTGCCAGCAGCTTAGAACCCGGACAGGGCTATGGCTACACCTTC. It codes for CASSLEPGQGYGYTF.

As to this clone: This same CDR3 is encoded by further DNA sequences in the sample. The genes are TRBV5-1 and TRBJ2-2; 9 nucleotides agree with TRBD2. CDR1 and CDR2 (germline): SGHRS, YFSETQ. V shed 4 bases and J 0 bases; nucleotides not matched to a gene: 4. The CDR3 totals 16 residues. CDR3 loop: CASSPLAGTNTGELFF. CDR3 nucleotides: TGCGCCAGCAGCCCACTAGCGGGTACGAACACCGGGGAGCTGTTTTTT.

This clone occurred a few times. The chain couples TRBV30 to TRBJ1-1; tentatively, D is TRBD1 (6 bases). Per germline, CDR1 GTSNPN and CDR2 SVGIG (reference sequence). V was clipped by 1 base and J by 3 bases, with 18 bases between them. This CDR3 contains 16 residues. CDR3 nucleotide sequence: TGTGCCTGGAGTGGAGTTTTCTCGACAGGCCACACTGAAGCTTTCTTT. Encoded protein: CAWSGVFSTGHTEAFF.

The gene calls are TRBV6-5 and TRBJ1-1, with TRBD1 identical over 8 bases. The CDR3 consists of 15 residues. V dropped 5 bases and J dropped 1; count of bases not matched to a gene: 6. Germline assignment: CDR1 MNHEY and CDR2 SVGAGI. The CDR3 DNA is TGTGCCAGCAGTCGACGACAGGGGAGGAACACTGAAGCTTTCTTT. Translation: CASSRRQGRNTEAFF.

This chain connects TRBV11-1 to TRBJ2-5, with D possibly TRBD2 on 6 matching bases. Per the germline V gene, CDR1 is SGHAT and CDR2 is FQDESV (reference sequence). The CDR3 is made up of 14 amino acids. V lost 5 bases and J 7 bases, leaving 17 bases between the germline ends. CDR3 in amino acids: CASSPGRTRATQYF. The CDR3 nucleotides are TGTGCCAGCAGCCCAGGGAGGACCCGTGCGACCCAGTACTTC.

Of note for this clone: This sample also contains other DNA sequences that code for the same CDR3. The chain has TRBV28 and TRBJ2-2; D call uncertain. Trimming shortened V by 2 bases and J by 1 base, and 8 bases separated the two germline ends. The CDR3 runs to 15 residues. Germline lookup yields CDR1 MDHEN and CDR2 SYDVKM. The CDR3 region is CASSLPPGNTGELFF. CDR3 DNA: TGTGCCAGCAGTTTACCCCCCGGGAACACCGGGGAGCTGTTTTTT. The full variable domain, in which reference TRBV28 and TRBJ2-2 provide the parts outside the CDR3, is DVKVTQSSRYLVKRTGEKVFLECVQDMDHENMFWYRQDPGLGLRLIYFSYDVKMKEKGDIPEGYSVSREKKERFSLILESASTNQTSMYLCASSLPPGNTGELFFGEGSRLTVL.

The rearrangement links TRBV5-5 to TRBJ2-7; D is uncertain. The V gene lost 1 base and the J gene lost 2 bases, with 13 bases spanning the gap. The CDR3 spans 15 residues. Germline V lookup: CDR1 SGHKS, CDR2 YYEKEE (reference sequence). The CDR3 DNA is TGTGCCAGCAGCTTGCTAAGCGATAGTACCTACGAGCAGTACTTC. Residues: CASSLLSDSTYEQYF.

The chain combines TRBV27 with TRBJ2-1, with D hard to call. The CDR3 length is 15 residues. CDR1 is MNHEY and CDR2 is SMNVEV in the germline V gene (reference sequence). V lost 5 bases and J lost 7, with 18 bases in between. CDR3 DNA: TGTGCCAGCAGTCGACCGGGCCTAGTAGCAAATGAGCAGTTCTTC. Translation: CASSRPGLVANEQFF.

This clone was seen a few times. This specimen includes other DNA sequences encoding the same CDR3. The V and J genes are TRBV2 and TRBJ1-5; D gene ambiguous. The CDR3 is 12 amino acids. V lost 3 bases and J 4 bases, leaving 4 bases between the germline ends. The germline gives CDR1 SNHLY, CDR2 FYNNEI. CDR3 DNA sequence: TGTGCCAGCAGTGAGGGAAATCAGCCCCAGCATTTT. Protein sequence: CASSEGNQPQHF.

This rearrangement joins TRBV2 to TRBJ2-5; 10 bases are shared with TRBD2. CDR3 length equals 16 residues. J gave up 1 base and V 3 bases, and 5 bases lay outside the gene matches. CDR1 and CDR2 (germline): SNHLY, FYNNEI. CDR3: CASSDELAGSQETQYF. As DNA, the CDR3 is TGTGCCAGCAGTGATGAACTAGCGGGATCCCAAGAGACCCAGTACTTC.

This chain joins TRBV18 and TRBJ2-5; 7 bases are shared with TRBD1. V dropped 3 bases and J dropped 2; count of bases not matched to a gene: 6. The CDR3 contains 15 residues. Germline V gene lookup returns CDR1 KGHSH and CDR2 LQKENI. CDR3 DNA: TGTGCCAGCTCACCTAATACAGGGGTGCAAGAGACCCAGTACTTC. Translation gives CASSPNTGVQETQYF.

The chain combines TRBV18 with TRBJ1-4; 9 nucleotides line up with TRBD1. J lost 4 bases, V lost 3 bases, and 3 bases had no gene match. Germline assignment: CDR1 KGHSH and CDR2 LQKENI. CDR3 length equals 15 residues. For the CDR3, the DNA is TGTGCCAGCTCACCCGGGACAGGGCTTAATGAAAAACTGTTTTTT. Its translation: CASSPGTGLNEKLFF. Full variable domain (rest looked up from reference TRBV18 and TRBJ1-4): NAGVMQNPRHLVRRRGQEARLRCSPMKGHSHVYWYRQLPEEGLKFMVYLQKENIIDESGMPKERFSAEFPKEGPSILRIQQVVRGDSAAYFCASSPGTGLNEKLFFGSGTQLSVL.

This chain connects TRBV28 to TRBJ2-3; 9 nucleotides align to TRBD2. The CDR3 length is 15 residues. With 3 bases clipped from V and 3 bases from J, the junction kept 4 bases outside the gene matches. Germline loops: CDR1 MDHEN, CDR2 SYDVKM. CDR3 amino acids: CASSLDSGRTDTQYF. The CDR3 coding sequence is TGTGCCAGCAGTTTGGATAGCGGGAGAACAGATACGCAGTATTTT.

This sequence joins TRBV5-1 and TRBJ2-3; D not certain. CDR3 length: 14 amino acids. V gave up 3 bases and J gave up 4 bases, with 12 bases separating them. CDR1 and CDR2 (germline): SGHRS, YFSETQ. The CDR3, as DNA: TGCGCCAGCAGCTCCCAGGCGACGGCAGATACGCAGTATTTT. Translated, it gives CASSSQATADTQYF.